This T cell receptor (beta chain) emerged from a study of T cell responses to AZD1222 COVID-19 vaccine (dated by TCRdb to about 2021). Study-wide context: A total of roughly 240 trial participants underwent TCR sequencing, of whom some 210 received two doses of AZD1222 and about 26 received two doses of the MenACWY control vaccine. Trial participants were enrolled by age into subgroups of 18-55, 56-69 and 70-plus years, and about 150, 27 and 61 TCR-sequenced participants, respectively, were included in these subgroups.

On the study overall, not on this receptor specifically: Reportedly, almost half of the unique spike-specific TCRs recognized epitopes lying outside the regions that are mutated in the B.1.351 and B.1.1.7 variants. After two AZD1222 doses, both the breadth and the depth of spike-specific TCRs were significantly higher than at day 0 and than in MenACWY recipients. In the small 56-69-year group, the increase in depth fell short of significance, most likely because of low power. No day 14 peak-response samples were available, so repertoires were characterized only after the peak T cell response. Vaccine-associated CD4 TCRs spanned the whole spike protein, with dominant responses in regions 160-218 and 743-854. Most participants were white British and females outnumbered males, and the authors suggested that clonal diversity may have been underestimated. Conclusions about previously exposed vaccinees are limited because only six or seven AZD1222 recipients were SARS-CoV-2 seropositive at baseline.

V loses 0 bases, J loses 2 bases, and the germline ends lie 12 bases apart. CDR3 length: 16 amino acids, cysteine to phenylalanine. Just the 48-base CDR3 DNA is kept, in frame starting at base 1. The germline V gene provides CDR1 SGHDT and CDR2 YYEEEE. On this clone itself: The antigen this receptor binds is unknown. No base quality information exists; no much larger clone differs at one position.

The label giving this sample's time point can be read as: baseline before first vaccination. Read against the paper, the sample's treatment or condition label means: meningococcal conjugate vaccine given as trial control. Samples from vaccinated people were obtained from the UK trials COV001 and COV002, which included a single-blind randomized controlled phase 2/3 trial of AZD1222 (ChAdOx1 nCoV-19) in healthy adults. For TCRbeta chain sequencing, PBMC samples were collected from trial participants at day 0 and at day 28 after the second dose. The CDR3 regions of human TCRbeta chains were subjected to immunosequencing. On the authors' methods: TCRs in the repertoires were compared against a reference library of SARS-CoV-2-specific TCRs that had been generated with the MIRA antigen-specificity platform. Breadth was defined as the fraction of unique TCRs that were SARS-CoV-2-associated, and depth was defined as the fraction of total T cells that were SARS-CoV-2-associated. Using the MIRA data, every spike-specific TCR was mapped to the spike region that the TCR reacted to and assigned to either a CD4 or a CD8 class. Log10-transformed breadth and depth values were compared by one-way ANOVA with Sidak's multiple comparisons tests. TCRdb holds this immuneACCESS table with in-frame rearrangements only. Some clones are missing; in checked studies, unresolved V genes explain under half, and the rest has no known cause. V, J and clone size were drawn from that table, and D and trimming were deduced from the DNA. Here the sample has 80,000 to 100,000 clones; under 90% occur a single time. Together, the top ten hold about 2.7% of the sample.

Material: peripheral blood, obtained on day 0 of MenACWY control vaccination. The sequence joins TRBV5-6 to TRBJ1-5, with TRBD1 perhaps the D gene, on 6 matching bases. The clonotype was recovered from an adult in good health. The DNA reads as follows: TGTGCCAGCAGCTTGGGTGGGGGCGGCGGCAATCAGCCCCAGCATTTT. Its coded protein is CASSLGGGGGNQPQHF.